A selection of T cell receptor beta chains follows, all from one sample in a study of CD8+ T cells in alopecia areata. The protocol was immunoSEQ multiplex PCR, while the TCRdb copy is restricted to in-frame clones and leaves out a portion. The table shows hundreds of thousands of clones, with 60% occurring only once. Sequencing was performed on CD4+ T cells sorted from blood, taken between weeks 51 and 52, from a patient treated with tofacitinib. The receptors here all came from a human donor with alopecia areata. Both conserved end residues are part of each CDR3. Each record gives: V gene, CDR3 length, J gene, clone size, D gene, CDR3 protein, CDR3 DNA. The D gene is left open where the match is weak. Clone size is not always given. Where it is, it says once, few, many or a class for expanded clones.

TRBV2	12	TRBJ1-1	-	-	CASVKGNTEAFF	TGTGCCAGCGTAAAGGGCAACACTGAAGCTTTCTTT
TRBV7-2	13	TRBJ1-2	-	TRBD1	CASSPQGRGGYTF	TGTGCCAGCAGCCCACAGGGGCGAGGTGGCTACACCTTC
TRBV2	14	TRBJ1-1	few	TRBD1	CASRGQLIGTEAFF	TGTGCCAGCAGGGGACAGTTGATAGGGACTGAAGCTTTCTTT
TRBV9	14	TRBJ2-7	-	-	CASSVAWGSYEQYF	TGTGCCAGCAGCGTAGCTTGGGGTTCCTACGAGCAGTACTTC
TRBV7-9	11	TRBJ2-5	-	-	CASRPMETQYF	TGTGCCAGCAGACCGATGGAGACCCAGTACTTC
TRBV25-1	11	TRBJ1-2	-	TRBD1	CASGDRGGYTF	TGTGCCAGCGGGGACAGGGGTGGCTACACCTTC
TRBV29-1	18	TRBJ2-3	once	TRBD2	CSVGASGGAVSGTDTQYF	TGCAGCGTCGGCGCTAGCGGGGGGGCCGTAAGTGGCACAGATACGCAGTATTTT
TRBV14	15	TRBJ2-1	-	-	CASGQTGSGLNEQFF	TGTGCCAGCGGACAAACCGGGTCGGGCCTCAATGAGCAGTTCTTC
TRBV6-1	14	TRBJ1-6	-	-	CASSEARGGPPLHF	TGTGCCAGCAGTGAAGCCCGGGGGGGTCCACCCCTCCACTTT
TRBV5-1	14	TRBJ1-6	-	TRBD1	CASSWDSYNSPLHF	TGCGCCAGCAGCTGGGACAGTTATAATTCACCCCTCCACTTT
TRBV6-6	16	TRBJ2-7	few	TRBD1	CASSLLTGGSSYEQYF	TGTGCCAGCAGTCTTCTGACAGGGGGGAGCTCCTACGAGCAGTACTTC
TRBV4-1	13	TRBJ1-2	-	-	CASSATGNYGYTF	TGCGCCAGCAGTGCGACGGGAAACTATGGCTACACCTTC
TRBV18	16	TRBJ1-5	-	TRBD1	CASSPWDRGPNQPQHF	TGTGCCAGCTCACCTTGGGACAGGGGGCCGAATCAGCCCCAGCATTTT
TRBV18	12	TRBJ2-7	once	-	CASSPAVGEQYF	TGTGCCAGCTCCCCAGCCGTCGGAGAGCAGTACTTC
TRBV5-5	15	TRBJ2-5	few	-	CASSLSWGPQETQYF	TGTGCCAGCAGCTTGAGCTGGGGCCCTCAAGAGACCCAGTACTTC
TRBV30	12	TRBJ1-1	-	-	CAWTPQGIGAFF	TGTGCCTGGACCCCGCAGGGAATTGGAGCTTTCTTT
TRBV19	14	TRBJ1-1	few	-	CASTWGGVNTEAFF	TGTGCCAGTACCTGGGGGGGCGTGAACACTGAAGCTTTCTTT
TRBV5-1	14	TRBJ2-7	-	-	CASSLFAGSNEQYF	TGCGCCAGCAGCTTGTTTGCAGGGTCCAACGAGCAGTACTTC
TRBV7-3	17	TRBJ2-6	-	-	CASSLRGHLSGANVLTF	TGTGCCAGCAGCTTAAGAGGACATCTCTCTGGGGCCAACGTCCTGACTTTC
TRBV30	11	TRBJ2-7	few	TRBD1	CAWRDRGEQYF	TGTGCCTGGAGGGACAGGGGCGAGCAGTACTTC
TRBV7-9	18	TRBJ1-5	-	-	CASSLTPGQDLSNQPQHF	TGTGCCAGCAGCTTAACTCCGGGGCAGGACCTTAGCAATCAGCCCCAGCATTTT
TRBV7-2	15	TRBJ1-4	-	-	CASSPTGTTNEKLFF	TGTGCCAGCAGCCCTACCGGGACAACTAATGAAAAACTGTTTTTT
TRBV29-1	12	TRBJ2-5	once	TRBD2	CSGSGGLETQYF	TGCAGCGGTAGCGGGGGGCTGGAGACCCAGTACTTC
TRBV20-1	9	TRBJ2-7	-	-	CSGQHEQYF	TGCAGTGGGCAGCACGAGCAGTACTTC
TRBV29-1	13	TRBJ1-4	-	-	CSVGEPMGEKLFF	TGCAGCGTTGGGGAACCTATGGGAGAAAAACTGTTTTTT
TRBV4-2	13	TRBJ2-3	-	TRBD2	CASSQEGGTTQYF	TGTGCCAGCAGCCAAGAGGGGGGGACTACGCAGTATTTT
TRBV9	15	TRBJ2-6	-	-	CASSVAPTGANVLTF	TGTGCCAGCAGCGTAGCCCCGACTGGGGCCAACGTCCTGACTTTC
TRBV6-1	15	TRBJ2-2	few	-	CASSEVGGSTGELFF	TGTGCCAGCAGTGAAGTTGGGGGGAGCACCGGGGAGCTGTTTTTT
TRBV5-4	17	TRBJ2-6	once	TRBD2	CASSLAGRRSGANVLTF	TGTGCCAGCAGCCTAGCGGGGCGCCGCTCTGGGGCCAACGTCCTGACTTTC